The 20 T cell receptor beta chains below come from one sample, sequenced in a study of response to subunit inactivated influenza vaccine. MiXCR, run by TCRdb on the RT-PCR reads, gives a single entry per CDR3 protein. The data show over 400,000 distinct CDR3 sequences, roughly 13% seen once. The material sequenced was PBMCs from blood, taken roughly 47 days after vaccination. Receptors originate from a man in his fifties who received an inactivated influenza vaccine.

This clonotype appeared a few times. J is TRBJ1-5 and V is TRBV5-1; 9 positions match TRBD1. V dropped 4 bases and J dropped 6; count of bases not matched to a gene: 8. CDR3 length equals 15 residues. Germline CDR1 reads SGHRS; CDR2 reads YFSETQ. CDR3 nucleotides: TGCGCCAGCAGCGTGGGGACAGGGTTCCGTCAGCCCCAGCATTTT. Its protein is CASSVGTGFRQPQHF.

This chain uses TRBV6-2 or TRBV6-3 with TRBJ1-5; D gene ambiguous. The CDR3 length is 16 residues. The germline V and J ends were trimmed by 0 bases and 0 bases, with 9 bases remaining between them. The V gene's germline CDR1 is MNHEY and CDR2 SVGEGT. CDR3 residues: CASSYSTTSSNQPQHF. The DNA of the CDR3 is TGTGCCAGCAGTTACTCGACAACATCTAGCAATCAGCCCCAGCATTTT.

This clonotype was seen a few times. V and J are TRBV5-5 and TRBJ2-5; 8 bases are a match to TRBD2. The CDR3 has 16 residues. Unmatched junction bases numbered 10, after V lost 2 bases and J lost 4 bases. Germline CDR1 SGHKS, CDR2 YYEKEE (reference sequence). The CDR3 region has the DNA TGTGCCAGCAGCTTAGGAGCGGGGGTGGGAGTAGAGACCCAGTACTTC. Protein: CASSLGAGVGVETQYF.

The V gene is TRBV7-2, the J gene TRBJ2-7; 11 bases fit TRBD2. The V gene's germline CDR1 is SGHTA and CDR2 FQGNSA. Unmatched junction bases numbered 4, after V lost 5 bases and J lost 4 bases. The CDR3 is made up of 14 amino acids. In DNA form, the CDR3 reads TGTGCCAGCAGCGCGACTAGCGGGAAGTACGAGCAGTACTTC. Protein: CASSATSGKYEQYF.

Only a few counts were recorded for this clonotype. The DNA for the CDR3 is TGTGCCAGCAGCTTGGGGGACAGTGCTTCACCCCTCCACTTT. The encoded protein is CASSLGDSASPLHF. The chain couples TRBV7-2 to TRBJ1-6; TRBD1 matches 7 bases. J lost 9 bases, V lost 3 bases, and 5 bases had no gene match. The CDR3 sequence is 14 residues long. Germline assignment: CDR1 SGHTA and CDR2 FQGNSA. Full variable domain (rest looked up from reference TRBV7-2 and TRBJ1-6): GAGVSQSPSNKVTEKGKDVELRCDPISGHTALYWYRQSLGQGLEFLIYFQGNSAPDKSGLPSDRFSAERTGGSVSTLTIQRTQQEDSAVYLCASSLGDSASPLHFGNGTRLTVT.

This clonotype was seen a few times. The chain employs TRBV6-1 and TRBJ1-6; weak D call: TRBD1 (5 bases). The V end lost 6 bases, the J end lost 9 bases, and 18 bases lay between the germline ends. CDR3 length equals 15 residues. CDR1 is MNHNS, CDR2 SASEGT, per germline. CDR3 amino acids: CASRLSGTLGSPLHF. The DNA of the CDR3 is TGTGCCAGCAGACTATCCGGGACGCTAGGTTCACCCCTCCACTTT.

This clonotype was counted only a few times. J is TRBJ2-3 and V is TRBV5-1; TRBD1 might be the D (6 bases). Germline V gene lookup returns CDR1 SGHRS and CDR2 YFSETQ. This CDR3 spans 15 amino acids. V was clipped by 0 bases and J by 3 bases, with 11 bases between them. As DNA, the CDR3 is TGCGCCAGCAGCTTGGCGACAGGAACTACAGATACGCAGTATTTT. It translates to CASSLATGTTDTQYF.

The V gene is TRBV20-1, the J gene TRBJ2-2, with 9 bases fitting TRBD2. V was clipped by 6 bases and J by 3 bases; unmatched bases: 14. Per the germline V gene, CDR1 is DFQATT and CDR2 is SNEGSKA (reference sequence). The CDR3 consists of 17 residues. CDR3 loop: CSAMQTTGTSYTGELFF. CDR3 nucleotides: TGCAGTGCCATGCAAACTACCGGGACTAGCTACACCGGGGAGCTGTTTTTT.

This chain connects TRBV12-3 or TRBV12-4 to TRBJ1-4; D remains unclear. The CDR3 runs to 14 residues. The ends were cut back, 3 bases at V and 8 bases at J, with 13 bases in the middle. CDR3 DNA sequence: TGTGCCAGCAGTTTGAGCCAGGCTGGGGAAAAACTGTTTTTT. Its translation: CASSLSQAGEKLFF.

The rearrangement links TRBV4-3 to TRBJ2-3; 9 bases map to TRBD1. There are 16 residues in the CDR3. Germline V lookup: CDR1 LGHNA, CDR2 YSLEER. The trim removed 3 bases at V and 2 bases at J, leaving 6 bases unmatched. The CDR3 here is CASSHGTGKVTDTQYF. The DNA for the CDR3 is TGCGCCAGCAGCCATGGGACAGGGAAAGTCACAGATACGCAGTATTTT.

This clonotype was seen a handful of times. The V and J genes are TRBV5-1 and TRBJ2-3, with 10 bases matching TRBD2. The CDR3 has 17 amino acids. J was trimmed by 0 bases and V by 3 bases; bases with no gene match: 7. CDR1 SGHRS and CDR2 YFSETQ come from the germline V gene. The CDR3 region is CASSSISLAGSTDTQYF. CDR3 nucleotides: TGCGCCAGCAGCTCGATATCACTAGCGGGGAGCACAGATACGCAGTATTTT.

There are many counts of this clonotype. J is TRBJ1-2 and V is TRBV4-1; unclear D gene. The CDR3 is made up of 15 amino acids. CDR1 MGHRA and CDR2 YSYEKL come from the germline V gene. Trimming removed 0 bases at V and 4 bases at J, with 12 bases between. For the CDR3, the DNA is TGCGCCAGCAGCCAAGACCCAGACTCTCTCTATGGCTACACCTTC. As protein: CASSQDPDSLYGYTF.

The gene calls are TRBV12-3 or TRBV12-4 and TRBJ1-1; D is unclear. CDR3 length equals 14 residues. V was cut by 3 bases and J by 2 bases, with 10 bases left in between. The CDR3 spells CASSFPRENTEAFF. In nucleotides, the CDR3 is TGTGCCAGCAGTTTCCCCCGGGAAAACACTGAAGCTTTCTTT.

CDR3 nucleotides: TGTGCCAGCAGCTTAGTTCGGGGACAGGGGGCTGGTGGCTACACCTTC. It codes for CASSLVRGQGAGGYTF. V gene TRBV7-2 combines with J gene TRBJ1-2; 12 bases map to TRBD1. CDR1 and CDR2 (germline): SGHTA, FQGNSA. Trimming removed 1 base from V and 7 bases from J; junction bases left unmatched: 7. This CDR3 comprises 16 residues.

V and J are TRBV20-1 and TRBJ2-3, with D tentatively TRBD2 (5 bases). Germline V gene data show CDR1 as DFQATT and CDR2 as SNEGSKA (reference sequence). The CDR3 has 14 amino acids. The V end was cut by 4 bases, the J end by 5 bases, with 16 bases between. CDR3 coding DNA: TGCAGTGCTATTTTAGGGAGAAGAGGAGATACGCAGTATTTT. Its protein product is CSAILGRRGDTQYF.

This clonotype was seen a few times. The chain combines TRBV10-3 with TRBJ2-1; D may be TRBD1 (5 bases). Trimming took off 6 bases at V and 9 bases at J, with 15 bases between the two ends. This CDR3 is 13 amino acids long. In germline, CDR1 is ENHRY, CDR2 SYGVKD. The CDR3 spells CAISFQGVGEQFF. For the CDR3, the DNA is TGTGCCATCAGCTTCCAAGGGGTGGGTGAGCAGTTCTTC.

Only a few counts were recorded for this clonotype. This chain uses TRBV7-2 with TRBJ1-1, with D perhaps TRBD1 (6 bases). CDR3 length equals 14 residues. Germline V lookup: CDR1 SGHTA, CDR2 FQGNSA. The V end lost 5 bases, the J end lost 1 base, and 11 bases lay between the germline ends. The CDR3 loop is CASSRGAENTEAFF. The CDR3 region has the DNA TGTGCCAGCAGCCGGGGGGCGGAGAACACTGAAGCTTTCTTT.

This clonotype showed up just a few times. This sequence joins TRBV4-3 and TRBJ2-5; TRBD2 might be the D (5 bases). The germline V and J ends were trimmed by 0 bases and 5 bases, with 10 bases remaining between them. This CDR3 is built from 14 residues. The germline gives CDR1 LGHNA, CDR2 YSLEER. In DNA form, the CDR3 reads TGCGCCAGCAGCCAAGACCGGGGAAGGGAGACCCAGTACTTC. This sequence encodes CASSQDRGRETQYF.

The chain combines TRBV7-3 with TRBJ2-3; perhaps TRBD1 as D (6 bases). The CDR3 extends over 16 amino acids. Germline loops: CDR1 SGHTA, CDR2 FQGTGA. Trimming removed 5 bases at V and 3 bases at J, with 18 bases between. The CDR3 reads CASSAGDGRRTDTQYF. Written as DNA, the CDR3 is TGTGCCAGCAGCGCAGGGGACGGTAGAAGGACAGATACGCAGTATTTT.

CDR3 sequence: CASSLIRGRGTETQYF. The CDR3 coding sequence is TGTGCCAGCAGCCTAATTAGGGGCAGGGGAACAGAGACCCAGTACTTC. V gene TRBV6-1 combines with J gene TRBJ2-5, with TRBD1 as a possible D gene (6 bases). Germline CDR1 reads MNHNS; CDR2 reads SASEGT. V lost 6 bases and J lost 4, with 21 bases in between. The CDR3 spans 16 residues.